The 9 T cell receptor beta chains given below trace back to one sample, sequenced in a study of T-cell reconstitution after alpha-beta-depleted transplantation in children. Preparation of the TCRbeta library involved a method that used unique molecular identifiers. A single record per CDR3 protein comes from TCRdb applying MiXCR to the PCR reads. The sample comprises some 830,000 distinct CDR3 sequences, approximately 15% of which are singletons, and approximately 5% rests with the top ten. The sequenced sample was PBMCs, mostly from graft donor cells, obtained 360 days after TCRalphabeta/CD19-depleted stem cell transplant. All receptors derive from a male patient between 10 and 17 years old who had a stem cell transplant for acute lymphoblastic leukemia, so the T cells may come from the graft donor.

The chain joins TRBV28 to TRBJ2-6; D tentatively reads TRBD1 or TRBD2 (5 bases each). The CDR3 runs 16 residues. V dropped 6 bases and J dropped 2 bases, with 14 bases sitting between them. Germline values: CDR1 MDHEN, CDR2 SYDVKM. The CDR3: CASSFEGFPGANVLTF. In DNA form, the CDR3 reads TGTGCCAGCAGCTTCGAGGGGTTCCCTGGGGCCAACGTCCTGACTTTC. Filled out from reference TRBV28 and TRBJ2-6, the complete variable domain reads DVKVTQSSRYLVKRTGEKVFLECVQDMDHENMFWYRQDPGLGLRLIYFSYDVKMKEKGDIPEGYSVSREKKERFSLILESASTNQTSMYLCASSFEGFPGANVLTFGAGSRLTVL.

A word on this clonotype: Without the conserved terminal phenylalanine or tryptophan, this CDR3 likely stems from a read error. The genes are TRBV2 and TRBJ2-1, with unresolved D. Trimming stripped 8 bases from V and 1 base from J, with 12 bases between. Germline V CDR1 and CDR2: SNHLY, FYNNEI. CDR3 size: 14 residues. CDR3 nucleotides: TGTGCCAGCGCCTGGGTAATGTCCTACAATGAGCAGTTCTTA. This codes for CASAWVMSYNEQFL.

Only a few counts were recorded for this clonotype. This chain links TRBV5-1 with TRBJ2-4, with 10 bases that match TRBD2. V lost 5 bases to trimming and J lost 1 base; unmatched junction nucleotides: 15. Germline values: CDR1 SGHRS, CDR2 YFSETQ. There are 19 residues in the CDR3. The CDR3 coding sequence is TGCGCCAGCAGAACTTACGGCGGGACTAGCGATTTTGCCAAAAACATTCAGTACTTC. It codes for CASRTYGGTSDFAKNIQYF.

The chain employs TRBV12-3 or TRBV12-4 and TRBJ1-6; perhaps TRBD1 as D (5 bases). V lost 4 bases, J lost 9 bases, and 16 bases lay in between. This CDR3 has 15 residues. The CDR3 spells CASSSPPREGSPLHF. CDR3 nucleotide sequence: TGTGCCAGCAGTTCCCCTCCCAGGGAGGGTTCACCCCTCCACTTT.

The V and J genes are TRBV11-2 and TRBJ2-7; D gene uncertain. The CDR3 covers 11 residues. CDR1 and CDR2 from the germline V gene are SGHAT and FQNNGV. The V end was cut by 7 bases, the J end by 4 bases, with 8 bases between. CDR3 sequence: CASTDRYEQYF. The CDR3 DNA reads TGTGCCAGCACCGATCGTTACGAGCAGTACTTC.

This clonotype has only a few counts. V gene TRBV9 combines with J gene TRBJ2-2; tentatively, D is TRBD2 (6 bases). There are 15 residues in the CDR3. Germline assignment: CDR1 SGDLS and CDR2 YYNGEE. V was shortened by 1 base and J by 1 base, with 8 bases between the two germline ends. The CDR3 loop reads CASSVRAGNTGELFF. The CDR3 bases are TGTGCCAGCAGCGTACGAGCGGGGAACACCGGGGAGCTGTTTTTT. The full variable domain, completed using reference TRBV9 and TRBJ2-2, is DSGVTQTPKHLITATGQRVTLRCSPRSGDLSVYWYQQSLDQGLQFLIQYYNGEERAKGNILERFSAQQFPDLHSELNLSSLELGDSALYFCASSVRAGNTGELFFGEGSRLTVL.

The V gene is TRBV3-1, the J gene TRBJ2-7; no reliable D call. This CDR3 is 12 amino acids long. Germline lookup yields CDR1 LGHDT and CDR2 YNNKEL (reference sequence). V shed 3 bases and J shed 4 bases, with 7 bases lying between them. CDR3 sequence reads: CASSQRMYEQYF. The CDR3 DNA is TGTGCCAGCAGCCAGAGGATGTACGAGCAGTACTTC.

The rearrangement joins TRBV7-9 to TRBJ1-3; TRBD1 matches 7 bases. CDR1 and CDR2 from the germline V gene are SEHNR and FQNEAQ (reference sequence). Losses at the gene ends were 6 bases for V and 4 bases for J; bases not matched to a gene: 6. The CDR3 runs 14 residues. The CDR3 reads CASRNRGTGNTIYF. The DNA for the CDR3 is TGTGCCAGCAGAAACAGGGGAACAGGAAACACCATATATTTT.

This clonotype was observed a few times. This chain uses TRBV12-5 with TRBJ2-2; 10 bases line up with TRBD2. J lost 0 bases, V lost 1 base, and 2 bases had no gene match. The CDR3 consists of 17 residues. CDR1 is LGHNT and CDR2 is FRNRAP in the germline V gene. DNA for the CDR3: TGTGCTAGTGGTTTGGGACTAGCGGGTTCGAACACCGGGGAGCTGTTTTTT. This translates into CASGLGLAGSNTGELFF.